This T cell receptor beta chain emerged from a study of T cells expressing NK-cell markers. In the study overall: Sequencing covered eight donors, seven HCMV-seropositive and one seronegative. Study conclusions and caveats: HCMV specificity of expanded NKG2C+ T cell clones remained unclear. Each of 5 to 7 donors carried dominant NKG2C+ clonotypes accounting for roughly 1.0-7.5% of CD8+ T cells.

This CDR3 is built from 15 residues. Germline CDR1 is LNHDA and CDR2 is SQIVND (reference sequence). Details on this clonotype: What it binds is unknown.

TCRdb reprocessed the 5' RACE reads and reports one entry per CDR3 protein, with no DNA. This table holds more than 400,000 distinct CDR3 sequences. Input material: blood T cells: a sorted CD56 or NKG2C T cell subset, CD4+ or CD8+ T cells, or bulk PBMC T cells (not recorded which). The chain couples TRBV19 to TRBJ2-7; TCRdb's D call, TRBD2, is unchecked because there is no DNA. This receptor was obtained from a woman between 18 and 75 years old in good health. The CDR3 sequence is CASSIGTDDRYEQYF.